Following are 22 T cell receptor beta chains from one sample sequenced in a study of CD8+CD57+ T cells in acquired aplastic anemia. For CDR3 and TCR beta VDJ profiling, genomic DNA was the template used. MiXCR was run by TCRdb on the reads, yielding one entry per CDR3 protein. The top ten clones hold approximately 16% of a sample with about 190,000 distinct CDR3 sequences, approximately 49% of them seen once. Material for sequencing was sorted CD4+, CD8+, or CD8+CD57+ T cells (not recorded which) from PBMCs. Source of these receptors: a human donor in good health, serving as a control.

Comments on this clonotype: Germline and junction disagree at one end, which may indicate a read error. The rearrangement links TRBV20-1 to TRBJ2-2, with 7 bases lining up with TRBD1. Germline CDR1 reads DFQATT; CDR2 reads SNEGSKA (reference sequence). This CDR3 comprises 9 residues. The CDR3 nucleotides are TGCAGTGCTGCAGGGGGGCTGTTTTTT. This sequence encodes CSAAGGLFF.

The V gene is TRBV20-1, the J gene TRBJ2-1; 10 bases fit TRBD2. The CDR3 consists of 14 residues. V shed 3 bases and J 8 bases; nucleotides not matched to a gene: 7. The germline CDR1 and CDR2 sequences are DFQATT and SNEGSKA (reference sequence). CDR3 sequence (DNA): TGCAGTGCTAGTAAGCTAGCGGGGGCGTATGAGCAGTTCTTC. This translates into CSASKLAGAYEQFF.

The chain is built from TRBV7-9 and TRBJ2-2; 8 nucleotides match TRBD2. V lost 6 bases and J lost 0; bases outside the gene matches: 6. CDR3 length: 16 residues. Germline-derived CDR1 and CDR2 are SEHNR and FQNEAQ (reference sequence). The DNA for the CDR3 is TGTGCCAGCAGAGGTCGGGGGGGGACGAACACCGGGGAGCTGTTTTTT. This gives the protein CASRGRGGTNTGELFF.

Of note for this clonotype: A much larger clone differs by one base, so this may be a read error. This CDR3 fails to terminate in the conserved phenylalanine or tryptophan, so it likely reflects a read error. The rearrangement uses TRBV20-1 and TRBJ1-1; D gene uncertain. Germline loops: CDR1 DFQATT, CDR2 SNEGSKA (reference sequence). CDR3 length equals 14 residues. The ends were cut back, 1 base at V and 4 bases at J, with 13 bases in the middle. The CDR3 here is CSARVYYSSTEAFL. The CDR3 DNA is TGCAGTGCTAGAGTATACTATTCGAGCACTGAAGCTTTCCTT.

The V and J genes are TRBV24-1 and TRBJ2-3; 15 bases line up with TRBD2. Germline V CDR1 and CDR2: KGHDR, SFDVKD. Losses at the gene ends were 6 bases for V and 5 bases for J; bases not matched to a gene: 11. This CDR3 region has 18 residues. The CDR3 DNA follows: TGTGCCACCAGTTCTACACCGGGACTAGCGGGGGGTTTAGATACGCAGTATTTT. Translated: CATSSTPGLAGGLDTQYF.

The rearrangement links TRBV12-3 or TRBV12-4 to TRBJ2-1; D gene unclear. This CDR3 contains 13 residues. The V end was cut by 2 bases, the J end by 6 bases, with 8 bases between. The CDR3 nucleotides are TGTGCCAGCAGTTTACTTGTATCCAATGAGCAGTTCTTC. Amino acids: CASSLLVSNEQFF.

The CDR3 DNA reads as TGTGCCAGCAGCCCGGCAGACTCCTACGAGCAGTACTTC. Protein product: CASSPADSYEQYF. The chain links TRBV7-9 to TRBJ2-7, with D unresolved. The germline gives CDR1 SEHNR, CDR2 FQNEAQ (reference sequence). CDR3 length: 13 residues. The V gene lost 5 bases and the J gene lost 0 bases, with 8 bases spanning the gap.

This clonotype has a single count. The rearrangement uses TRBV2 and TRBJ1-3; tentative D call: TRBD1 (6 bases). V lost 5 bases to trimming and J lost 0 bases, with 11 bases between them. Germline V lookup: CDR1 SNHLY, CDR2 FYNNEI. CDR3 length equals 15 residues. CDR3 loop: CASSLRQDSGNTIYF. The CDR3 DNA is TGTGCCAGCAGTCTACGACAGGACTCTGGAAACACCATATATTTT.

The J gene is TRBJ1-1, the V gene TRBV6-5; TRBD1 is a possible D gene (5 bases). V was shortened by 6 bases and J by 0 bases, with 11 bases between the two germline ends. The CDR3 spans 14 residues. Germline loops: CDR1 MNHEY, CDR2 SVGAGI. The CDR3 DNA reads TGTGCCAGCAGGGACAAAGGTTTGAACACTGAAGCTTTCTTT. This sequence encodes CASRDKGLNTEAFF.

In its sample, this clonotype was seen many times. The J gene is TRBJ1-5, the V gene TRBV3-1; weak D call: TRBD1 (6 bases). Between the trimmed V and J ends, which lost 6 bases and 4 bases, there was a span of 10 bases. The CDR3 length is 13 residues. Germline V CDR1 and CDR2: LGHDT, YNNKEL (reference sequence). CDR3 in DNA: TGTGCCAGCAGTTCCACAGGGAATCAGCCCCAGCATTTT. Its protein product is CASSSTGNQPQHF.

The sample holds many counts of this clonotype. The chain has TRBV10-3 and TRBJ2-1; 9 bases are shared with TRBD1. Germline lookup yields CDR1 ENHRY and CDR2 SYGVKD. The length of the CDR3 is 14 residues. Trimming cost V 7 bases and J 7 bases; bases outside gene matches: 8. The CDR3 DNA follows: TGTGCCATCACCCCGGGACAGGGCTCGAATGAGCAGTTCTTC. It codes for CAITPGQGSNEQFF.

The V and J genes are TRBV9 and TRBJ2-7; D unclear. The ends were cut back, 5 bases at V and 0 bases at J, with 15 bases in the middle. CDR1 is SGDLS, CDR2 YYNGEE, per germline. This CDR3 comprises 15 residues. The chain's CDR3 is CASSYSSDSSYEQYF. The CDR3 DNA sequence: TGTGCCAGCAGTTACTCGTCCGATAGCTCCTACGAGCAGTACTTC.

The chain links TRBV10-2 to TRBJ2-7, with 8 bases matching TRBD1. Germline loops: CDR1 WSHSY, CDR2 SAAADI. The CDR3 totals 15 residues. V dropped 7 bases and J dropped 5; count of bases not matched to a gene: 13. CDR3 DNA: TGCGCCAGCAACGCCGGGACAGGTTTAAGCCACGAGCAGTACTTC. Protein sequence: CASNAGTGLSHEQYF.

This clonotype was seen more than once but under ten times. The chain employs TRBV7-6 and TRBJ2-3; 8 bases align to TRBD1. This CDR3 is 17 amino acids long. J gave up 1 base and V 2 bases, and 8 bases lay outside the gene matches. Germline V CDR1 and CDR2: SGHVS, FNYEAQ. CDR3 sequence (DNA): TGTGCCAGCAGCTTACTCGGAGGGGGACAGGGCACAGATACGCAGTATTTT. Protein product: CASSLLGGGQGTDTQYF.

J is TRBJ2-3 and V is TRBV20-1; 12 nucleotides line up with TRBD2. From germline, CDR1 is DFQATT and CDR2 SNEGSKA (reference sequence). The V and J ends lost 5 bases and 7 bases, in that order; junction bases with no gene match: 4. The CDR3 is made up of 13 amino acids. CDR3 in DNA: TGCAGTGCTCGGACTAGCGGGGAACATACGCAGTATTTT. Encoded protein: CSARTSGEHTQYF.

This clonotype turned up a few times. Since the CDR3 does not end with the conserved phenylalanine or tryptophan, this likely comes from a read error. The DNA is omitted, as the CDR3 cannot be located on it reliably, and the CDR3 follows TCRdb's listing. The rearrangement joins TRBV6-4 to TRBJ2-7; the DNA was not used to check the table's D call, TRBD2. Germline CDR1 MRHNA, CDR2 SNTAGT. The CDR3 is 17 residues long, ends included. CDR3 residues: CASSGPRGGWSSYEQTP.

This clonotype was counted many times. The chain combines TRBV29-1 with TRBJ1-2; TRBD1 matches 9 bases. Germline CDR1 is SQVTM and CDR2 is ANQGSEA. Trimming cost V 7 bases and J 5 bases; bases outside gene matches: 8. The CDR3 spans 13 residues. The CDR3 here is CSAVRQGEYGYTF. CDR3 sequence (DNA): TGCAGCGCAGTCCGACAGGGGGAATATGGCTACACCTTC.

This clonotype appeared a single time. The chain recombines TRBV2 with TRBJ1-6, with 8 bases fitting TRBD1. V was clipped by 6 bases and J by 4 bases; unmatched bases: 5. Germline values: CDR1 SNHLY, CDR2 FYNNEI. This CDR3 has 15 amino acids. This CDR3 is CASRKDREYNSPLHF. CDR3 DNA: TGTGCCAGCAGAAAGGACAGGGAGTATAATTCACCCCTCCACTTT.

This sequence joins TRBV19 and TRBJ1-5, with no clear D. Germline V gene data show CDR1 as LNHDA and CDR2 as SQIVND (reference sequence). Trimming stripped 6 bases from V and 4 bases from J, with 7 bases between. CDR3 length: 12 amino acids. This CDR3 reads CASRDGNQPQHF. The CDR3 region has the DNA TGTGCCAGTAGGGATGGGAATCAGCCCCAGCATTTT. Drawing the rest from reference TRBV19 and TRBJ1-5, the complete variable domain is DGGITQSPKYLFRKEGQNVTLSCEQNLNHDAMYWYRQDPGQGLRLIYYSQIVNDFQKGDIAEGYSVSREKKESFPLTVTSAQKNPTAFYLCASRDGNQPQHFGDGTRLSIL.

This clonotype was detected ten times or more. The rearrangement uses TRBV28 and TRBJ1-3; tentative D call: TRBD1 (6 bases). There are 14 residues in the CDR3. The V and J ends lost 4 bases and 2 bases respectively, with 9 bases between them. Looked up from germline, CDR1 is MDHEN and CDR2 is SYDVKM. The CDR3 DNA is TGTGCCAGCAGTTCGGCAGGGGCTGGAAACACCATATATTTT. Protein product: CASSSAGAGNTIYF.

The CDR3 sequence is CASSFLDRVVASEATEAFF. In DNA form, the CDR3 reads TGTGCCAGCAGCTTCCTGGACAGGGTGGTAGCCAGCGAGGCCACTGAAGCTTTCTTT. The chain carries TRBV5-6 and TRBJ1-1, with 8 bases that match TRBD1. The germline CDR1 and CDR2 sequences are SGHDT and YYEEEE. Germline trimming cut 2 bases from V and 4 bases from J; bases unmatched to any gene: 19. The CDR3 length is 19 residues.

Many counts were recorded for this clonotype. The gene calls are TRBV5-1 and TRBJ2-5; D may be TRBD1 or TRBD2 (6 bases each). The length of the CDR3 is 14 residues. Germline lookup yields CDR1 SGHRS and CDR2 YFSETQ. V was cut by 0 bases and J by 1 base, with 7 bases left in between. As DNA, the CDR3 is TGCGCCAGCAGCTTGGAGGGGGGCCAAGAGACCCAGTACTTC. Translated: CASSLEGGQETQYF.